These 30 T cell receptor beta chains were all obtained from the same sample, sequenced in a study of memory CD4+ T cells and cytomegalovirus serostatus. The sort gate was single viable CD3+CD4+CD8-CD45RO+ cells for memory CD4+ T cells. Clones were sequenced by immunoSEQ multiplex PCR, and TCRdb holds only the in-frame ones, with some missing. The sample lists around 45,000 clones; around 77% were seen once. The sample taken for sequencing was memory CD4+ T cells from blood. These receptors were collected from an adult in good health and CMV-seronegative.

This sequence joins TRBV13 and TRBJ2-5, with TRBD2 matching 7 bases. This CDR3 has 14 residues. J was trimmed by 1 base and V by 6 bases; bases with no gene match: 5. Germline V gene sequence: CDR1 PRHDT, CDR2 FYEKMQ (reference sequence). The chain's CDR3 is CASRVRGVQETQYF. The CDR3 DNA sequence: TGTGCCAGCAGGGTTCGGGGGGTCCAAGAGACCCAGTACTTC. Complete variable domain (other parts from reference TRBV13 and TRBJ2-5): AAGVIQSPRHLIKEKRETATLKCYPIPRHDTVYWYQQGPGQDPQFLISFYEKMQSDKGSIPDRFSAQQFSDYHSELNMSSLELGDSALYFCASRVRGVQETQYFGPGTRLLVL.

This chain links TRBV12-5 with TRBJ2-5; D tentatively fits TRBD1 or TRBD2 (5 bases each). V lost 6 bases and J lost 7, with 12 bases in between. Germline V gene lookup returns CDR1 LGHNT and CDR2 FRNRAP. CDR3 length: 12 residues. The CDR3 DNA reads as TGTGCTAGTGGACGAGGGGAAGGGACCCAGTACTTC. As protein: CASGRGEGTQYF.

V is TRBV2 and J is TRBJ1-3, with no clear D. The germline V gene encodes CDR1 SNHLY and CDR2 FYNNEI. The CDR3 loop spans 13 amino acids. Trimming stripped 6 bases from V and 0 bases from J, with 6 bases between. The CDR3 loop reads CASSSFSGNTIYF. The CDR3 nucleotides are TGTGCCAGCAGCTCCTTCTCTGGAAACACCATATATTTT.

The V call is TRBV18, the J call TRBJ2-7, with TRBD1 matching over 7 bases. This CDR3 contains 14 residues. The trim removed 3 bases at V and 2 bases at J, leaving 4 bases unmatched. Germline-derived CDR1 and CDR2 are KGHSH and LQKENI. CDR3 sequence: CASSPGDSTYEQYF. As DNA, the CDR3 is TGTGCCAGCTCACCGGGGGACAGTACCTACGAGCAGTACTTC.

V usage is TRBV6-1 and J usage is TRBJ1-1, with D tentatively TRBD1 (5 bases). Trimming pared 3 bases from V and 5 bases from J, leaving 16 bases between. The CDR3 covers 15 residues. The germline CDR1 and CDR2 sequences are MNHNS and SASEGT. The CDR3 spells CASSDIGQSTTEAFF. The CDR3 coding sequence is TGTGCCAGCAGTGACATCGGACAAAGTACGACTGAAGCTTTCTTT.

The V and J genes are TRBV7-2 and TRBJ1-1; no reliable D call. V was pared by 1 base and J by 0 bases, with 9 bases between. This CDR3 is built from 15 residues. The V gene's germline CDR1 is SGHTA and CDR2 FQGNSA. CDR3 sequence (DNA): TGTGCCAGCAGCTTAGGTGGCAGGATGAACACTGAAGCTTTCTTT. Its translation is CASSLGGRMNTEAFF.

This clone was seen a handful of times. The genes are TRBV7-9 and TRBJ2-5; D is perhaps TRBD2 (6 bases). Germline V lookup: CDR1 SEHNR, CDR2 FQNEAQ (reference sequence). V was shortened by 5 bases and J by 5 bases, with 12 bases between the two germline ends. CDR3 length equals 13 residues. CDR3: CASSPLGGETQYF. The CDR3 coding sequence is TGTGCCAGCAGCCCCCTGGGAGGCGAGACCCAGTACTTC. Based on the CDR3 plus reference TRBV7-9 and TRBJ2-5, the full variable domain is DTGVSQNPRHKITKRGQNVTFRCDPISEHNRLYWYRQTLGQGPEFLTYFQNEAQLEKSRLLSDRFSAERPKGSFSTLEIQRTEQGDSAMYLCASSPLGGETQYFGPGTRLLVL.

The chain has TRBV6-1 and TRBJ1-1; D unclear. The V end lost 3 bases, the J end lost 4 bases, and 9 bases lay between the germline ends. CDR3 length: 13 amino acids. Germline CDR1 and CDR2: MNHNS and SASEGT. For the CDR3, the DNA is TGTGCCAGCAGTGAGGCCCGGGGCACTGAAGCTTTCTTT. It specifies CASSEARGTEAFF.

The chain has TRBV7-3 and TRBJ1-1; 10 bases line up with TRBD1. This CDR3 has 16 amino acids. Germline assignment: CDR1 SGHTA and CDR2 FQGTGA. The J segment lost 5 bases and the V segment lost 6 bases, leaving 12 bases of the junction unmatched. As DNA, the CDR3 is TGTGCCAGCAGTCCTCGCGGGACAGGGGAGGGGACTGAAGCTTTCTTT. Its translation is CASSPRGTGEGTEAFF.

The J gene is TRBJ1-4, the V gene TRBV29-1, with D tentatively TRBD1 (6 bases). From germline, CDR1 is SQVTM and CDR2 ANQGSEA. The CDR3 consists of 12 residues. With 6 bases removed from V and 7 bases from J, the gap between germline ends came to 12 bases. CDR3 region: CSVNREGEKLFF. The DNA for the CDR3 is TGCAGCGTAAACAGGGAGGGTGAAAAACTGTTTTTT.

This clone was observed once. The chain joins TRBV27 to TRBJ2-5; 15 positions agree with TRBD2. Germline assignment: CDR1 MNHEY and CDR2 SMNVEV (reference sequence). The CDR3 totals 16 residues. With V trimmed by 5 bases and J by 7 bases, 8 bases remained unmatched. The CDR3 spells CASSPGLAGGATTQYF. CDR3 bases: TGTGCCAGCAGTCCCGGACTAGCGGGGGGGGCTACGACCCAGTACTTC.

With regard to this clone: A much larger clone differs by one base, so this may be a read error. This chain joins TRBV25-1 and TRBJ1-1; D call uncertain. The CDR3 runs 15 residues. Germline CDR1 is MGHDK and CDR2 is SYGVNS. DNA for the CDR3: TGTGCCAGCAGCGAATTAGGCAGTTTGAACACTGAAGCTTTCTTT. It translates to CASSELGSLNTEAFF. Drawing the rest from reference TRBV25-1 and TRBJ1-1, the complete variable domain is EADIYQTPRYLVIGTGKKITLECSQTMGHDKMYWYQQDPGMELHLIHYSYGVNSTEKGDLSSESTVSRIRTEHFPLTLESARPSHTSQYLCASSELGSLNTEAFFGQGTRLTVV.

J is TRBJ2-3 and V is TRBV7-9, with 8 bases aligning to TRBD2. The J segment lost 4 bases and the V segment lost 4 bases, leaving 13 bases of the junction unmatched. Germline CDR1 and CDR2: SEHNR and FQNEAQ (reference sequence). This CDR3 region has 17 residues. The CDR3 is CASSSLRAAGASDTQYF. CDR3 DNA sequence: TGTGCCAGCAGCTCTTTACGGGCAGCGGGGGCCTCAGATACGCAGTATTTT.

This clone was observed a single time. The chain is built from TRBV5-5 and TRBJ1-1; 7 bases are shared with TRBD1. With V trimmed by 4 bases and J by 3 bases, 9 bases remained unmatched. The germline V gene has CDR1 SGHKS and CDR2 YYEKEE (reference sequence). The CDR3 totals 15 residues. Here the CDR3 reads CASSIMTGMHTEAFF. The DNA of the CDR3 is TGTGCCAGCAGCATAATGACAGGGATGCACACTGAAGCTTTCTTT.

This clone was seen only once. The chain is built from TRBV10-3 and TRBJ2-2, with 13 bases aligning to TRBD2. This CDR3 contains 16 residues. The V gene's germline CDR1 is ENHRY and CDR2 SYGVKD. Trimming at V came to 6 bases and at J to 4 bases, leaving 5 bases not matched to a gene. The CDR3 is CAISGGLAGTTGELFF. As DNA, the CDR3 is TGTGCCATCAGCGGGGGACTAGCGGGAACCACCGGGGAGCTGTTTTTT.

The V and J genes are TRBV10-3 and TRBJ1-2, with 7 bases matching TRBD1. With V trimmed by 10 bases and J by 4 bases, 21 bases remained unmatched. This CDR3 has 17 amino acids. Germline lookup yields CDR1 ENHRY and CDR2 SYGVKD. The chain's CDR3 is CATSEGDSQPGTYGYTF. Written as DNA, the CDR3 is TGTGCCACCAGCGAGGGGGACAGTCAACCTGGGACCTATGGCTACACCTTC.

The chain employs TRBV7-8 and TRBJ2-7, with 8 bases identical to TRBD1. This CDR3 spans 14 amino acids. CDR1 is SGHVS and CDR2 is FQNEAQ in the germline V gene. The V gene end was trimmed by 4 bases and the J gene end by 3 bases; junction bases not matched to a gene: 5. The CDR3 sequence: CASSSRTGHYEQYF. In DNA form, the CDR3 reads TGTGCCAGCAGCTCGAGGACAGGGCACTACGAGCAGTACTTC.

The chain links TRBV2 to TRBJ2-1; 9 bases agree with TRBD1. Looked up from germline, CDR1 is SNHLY and CDR2 is FYNNEI. V trimming: 6 bases; J trimming: 8 bases; junction bases outside the gene matches: 8. The CDR3 extends over 14 amino acids. The CDR3 loop reads CASRRTGVGDEQFF. The CDR3 coding sequence is TGTGCCAGCAGGAGGACAGGGGTCGGCGATGAGCAGTTCTTC.

This chain joins TRBV10-3 and TRBJ2-5, with 10 bases that match TRBD2. The germline gives CDR1 ENHRY, CDR2 SYGVKD. The junction had 5 bases not matched to a gene; V was cut back by 3 bases and J by 4 bases. This CDR3 region has 15 residues. This chain's CDR3 is CAISDPLAGVETQYF. CDR3 sequence (DNA): TGTGCCATCAGTGACCCCCTAGCGGGGGTAGAGACCCAGTACTTC.

This chain connects TRBV2 to TRBJ2-3; no firm D call. V shed 8 bases and J shed 6 bases, with 12 bases lying between them. This CDR3 spans 12 amino acids. The germline CDR1 and CDR2 sequences are SNHLY and FYNNEI. In nucleotides, the CDR3 is TGTGCCAGCTTCCCGGAGTCTGATACGCAGTATTTT. This codes for CASFPESDTQYF.

The table lists this clone with a count of one. The V call is TRBV14, the J call TRBJ1-4, with 8 bases aligning to TRBD1. This CDR3 has 15 amino acids. The J segment lost 7 bases and the V segment lost 2 bases, leaving 6 bases of the junction unmatched. CDR1 SGHDN and CDR2 FVKESK come from the germline V gene. CDR3 amino acids: CASSQKQGAGEKLFF. CDR3 nucleotides: TGTGCCAGCAGCCAAAAGCAGGGGGCGGGTGAAAAACTGTTTTTT.

The CDR3 reads CASRAIGSGNTIYF. The CDR3 DNA sequence: TGTGCCAGCAGGGCCATCGGCTCTGGAAACACCATATATTTT. The V gene is TRBV6-5, the J gene TRBJ1-3; D is undetermined. The CDR3 is 14 residues long. The germline V and J ends were trimmed by 6 bases and 0 bases, with 9 bases remaining between them. Germline V gene data show CDR1 as MNHEY and CDR2 as SVGAGI.

V gene TRBV7-2 combines with J gene TRBJ1-5; D not certain. Germline V gene data show CDR1 as SGHTA and CDR2 as FQGNSA. The CDR3 has 13 residues. V gave up 7 bases and J gave up 0 bases, with 7 bases separating them. The CDR3 is CASTENSNQPQHF. In nucleotides, the CDR3 is TGTGCCAGCACGGAAAATAGCAATCAGCCCCAGCATTTT.

The sample holds one count of this clone. This chain uses TRBV6-6 with TRBJ1-3; weak D call: TRBD1 (6 bases). Germline V CDR1 and CDR2: MNHNY, SVGAGI (reference sequence). V gave up 5 bases and J gave up 7 bases, with 15 bases separating them. The CDR3 loop spans 14 amino acids. DNA for the CDR3: TGTGCCAGCAGTCTCACACAGGGTTCTAACACCATATATTTT. Amino acid sequence: CASSLTQGSNTIYF.

This chain connects TRBV18 to TRBJ2-5; D is undetermined. Germline CDR1 KGHSH, CDR2 LQKENI. Trimming took off 4 bases at V and 3 bases at J, with 3 bases between the two ends. This CDR3 has 11 residues. The CDR3 here is CASSRKETQYF. The DNA for the CDR3 is TGTGCCAGCTCACGGAAAGAGACCCAGTACTTC.

This clone was picked up one time. The V gene is TRBV6-1, the J gene TRBJ1-4; D call uncertain. The germline V and J ends were trimmed by 7 bases and 0 bases, with 6 bases remaining between them. The CDR3 is 13 residues long. Germline loops: CDR1 MNHNS, CDR2 SASEGT. The CDR3 here is CASKGATNEKLFF. CDR3 in DNA: TGTGCCAGCAAGGGAGCAACTAATGAAAAACTGTTTTTT.

This clone has a handful of counts. The J gene is TRBJ2-1, the V gene TRBV6-1; TRBD1 is a possible D gene (8 bases). V gave up 7 bases and J gave up 13 bases, with 23 bases separating them. Germline CDR1 and CDR2: MNHNS and SASEGT. The CDR3 has 14 residues. The CDR3 DNA sequence: TGTGCCAGCAAGACAGGGGTTGTGCGGGAGAGACAGTTCTTC. Protein product: CASKTGVVRERQFF.

V is TRBV15 and J is TRBJ2-3; 7 nucleotides agree with TRBD1. Germline V gene lookup returns CDR1 LNHNV and CDR2 YYDKDF (reference sequence). The CDR3 has 17 residues. V lost 0 bases, J lost 5 bases, and 11 bases stayed unmatched. The CDR3 reads CATSRDVGGRGIDTQYF. The CDR3 bases are TGTGCCACCAGCAGAGATGTAGGGGGCAGGGGCATAGATACGCAGTATTTT.

This chain links TRBV7-9 with TRBJ2-1, with D tentatively TRBD1 (5 bases). The V end lost 1 base, the J end lost 9 bases, and 10 bases lay between the germline ends. Germline assignment: CDR1 SEHNR and CDR2 FQNEAQ (reference sequence). The CDR3 is 13 amino acids. For the CDR3, the DNA is TGTGCCAGCAGCTTAGGTTGGCAGGGTGAGCAGTTCTTC. Translated: CASSLGWQGEQFF.

The chain has TRBV5-4 and TRBJ2-5, with D possibly TRBD1 on 6 matching bases. With 1 base removed from V and 5 bases from J, the gap between germline ends came to 9 bases. Germline V lookup: CDR1 SGHNT, CDR2 YYREEE (reference sequence). This CDR3 is 13 amino acids long. Here the CDR3 reads CASSLQGWETQYF. In DNA form, the CDR3 reads TGTGCCAGCAGCTTGCAGGGGTGGGAGACCCAGTACTTC.